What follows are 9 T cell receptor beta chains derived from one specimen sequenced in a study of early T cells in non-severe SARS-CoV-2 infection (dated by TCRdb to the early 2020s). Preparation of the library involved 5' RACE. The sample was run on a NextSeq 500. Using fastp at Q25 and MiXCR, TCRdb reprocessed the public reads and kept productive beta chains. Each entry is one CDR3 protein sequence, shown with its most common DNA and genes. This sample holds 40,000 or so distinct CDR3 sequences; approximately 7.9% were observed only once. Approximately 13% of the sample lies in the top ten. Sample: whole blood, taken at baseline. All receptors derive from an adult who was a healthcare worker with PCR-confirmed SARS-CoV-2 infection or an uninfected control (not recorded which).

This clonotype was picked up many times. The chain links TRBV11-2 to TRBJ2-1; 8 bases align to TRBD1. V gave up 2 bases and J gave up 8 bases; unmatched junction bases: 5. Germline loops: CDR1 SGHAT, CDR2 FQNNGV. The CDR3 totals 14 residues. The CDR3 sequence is CASSLRTGYDEQFF. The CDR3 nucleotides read TGTGCCAGCAGCTTAAGGACAGGGTACGATGAGCAGTTCTTC.

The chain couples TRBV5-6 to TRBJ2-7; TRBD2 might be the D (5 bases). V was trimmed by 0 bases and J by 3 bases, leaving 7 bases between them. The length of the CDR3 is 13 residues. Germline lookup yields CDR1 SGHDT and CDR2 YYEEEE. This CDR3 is CASSLGTYYEQYF. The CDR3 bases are TGTGCCAGCAGCTTGGGGACTTACTACGAGCAGTACTTC.

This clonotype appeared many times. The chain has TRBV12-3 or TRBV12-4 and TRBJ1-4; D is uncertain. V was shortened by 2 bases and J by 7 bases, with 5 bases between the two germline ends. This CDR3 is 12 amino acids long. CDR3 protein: CASSLNGEKLFF. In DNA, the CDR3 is TGTGCCAGCAGTTTAAACGGTGAAAAACTGTTTTTT.

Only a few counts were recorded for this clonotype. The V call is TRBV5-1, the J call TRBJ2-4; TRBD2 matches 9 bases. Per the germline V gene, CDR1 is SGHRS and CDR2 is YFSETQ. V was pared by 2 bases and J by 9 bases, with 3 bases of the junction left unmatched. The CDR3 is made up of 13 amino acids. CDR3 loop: CASSFSGGGIQYF. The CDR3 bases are TGCGCCAGCAGCTTTAGCGGGGGCGGCATTCAGTACTTC.

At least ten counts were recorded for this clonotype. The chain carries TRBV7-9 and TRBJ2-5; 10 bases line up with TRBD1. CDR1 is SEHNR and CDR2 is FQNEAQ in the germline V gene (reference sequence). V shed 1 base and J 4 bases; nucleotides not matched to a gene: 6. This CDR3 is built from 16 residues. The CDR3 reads CASSLDWDRGGETQYF. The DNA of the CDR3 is TGTGCCAGCAGCTTAGATTGGGACAGGGGAGGAGAGACCCAGTACTTC.

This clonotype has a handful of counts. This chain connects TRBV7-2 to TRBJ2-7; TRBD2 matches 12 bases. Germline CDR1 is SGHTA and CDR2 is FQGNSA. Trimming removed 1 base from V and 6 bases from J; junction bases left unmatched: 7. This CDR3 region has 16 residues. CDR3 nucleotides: TGTGCCAGCAGCTTAGACCTAGCGGGGGGGCCTGGCGAGCAGTACTTC. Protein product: CASSLDLAGGPGEQYF.

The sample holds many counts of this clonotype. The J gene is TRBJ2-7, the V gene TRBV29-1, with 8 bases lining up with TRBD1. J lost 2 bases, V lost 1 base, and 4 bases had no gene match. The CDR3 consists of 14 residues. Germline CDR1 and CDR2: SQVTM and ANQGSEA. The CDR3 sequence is CSVEGTGIPYEQYF. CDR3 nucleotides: TGCAGCGTTGAAGGGACAGGGATTCCCTACGAGCAGTACTTC.

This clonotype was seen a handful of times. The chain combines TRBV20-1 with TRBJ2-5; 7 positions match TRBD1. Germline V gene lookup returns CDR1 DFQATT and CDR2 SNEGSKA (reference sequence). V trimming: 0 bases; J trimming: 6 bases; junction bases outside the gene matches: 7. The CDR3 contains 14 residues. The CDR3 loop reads CSARDRQGRQTQYF. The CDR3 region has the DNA TGCAGTGCTAGAGATCGACAGGGCAGGCAGACCCAGTACTTC.

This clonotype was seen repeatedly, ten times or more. Here the CDR3 reads CSGTGSSYNSPLHF. The CDR3, as DNA: TGCAGTGGGACGGGAAGCTCCTATAATTCACCCCTCCACTTT. The chain has TRBV20-1 and TRBJ1-6; D remains ambiguous. The germline CDR1 and CDR2 sequences are DFQATT and SNEGSKA (reference sequence). The V gene lost 7 bases and the J gene lost 0 bases, with 10 bases spanning the gap. The CDR3 is 14 amino acids.